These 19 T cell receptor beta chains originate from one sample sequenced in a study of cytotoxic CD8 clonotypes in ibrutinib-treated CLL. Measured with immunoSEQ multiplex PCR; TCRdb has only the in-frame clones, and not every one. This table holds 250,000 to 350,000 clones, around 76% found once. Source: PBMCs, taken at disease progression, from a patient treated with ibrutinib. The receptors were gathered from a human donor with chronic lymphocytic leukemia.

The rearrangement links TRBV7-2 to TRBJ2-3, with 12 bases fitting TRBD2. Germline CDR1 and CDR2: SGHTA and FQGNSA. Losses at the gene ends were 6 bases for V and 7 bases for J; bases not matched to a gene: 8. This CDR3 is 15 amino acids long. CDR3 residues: CASSSASGGANTQYF. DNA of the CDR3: TGTGCCAGCAGTTCGGCTAGCGGGGGGGCCAATACGCAGTATTTT.

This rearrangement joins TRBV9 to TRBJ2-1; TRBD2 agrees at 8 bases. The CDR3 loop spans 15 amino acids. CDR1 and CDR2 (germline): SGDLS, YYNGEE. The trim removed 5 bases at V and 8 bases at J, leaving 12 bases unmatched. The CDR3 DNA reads TGTGCCAGCAGGGACAGCGGGACTAGAGGCCATGAGCAGTTCTTC. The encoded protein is CASRDSGTRGHEQFF.

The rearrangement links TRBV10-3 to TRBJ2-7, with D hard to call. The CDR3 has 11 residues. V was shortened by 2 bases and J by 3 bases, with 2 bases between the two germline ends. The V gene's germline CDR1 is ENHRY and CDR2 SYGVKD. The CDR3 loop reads CAISENYEQYF. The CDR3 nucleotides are TGTGCCATCAGTGAGAACTACGAGCAGTACTTC.

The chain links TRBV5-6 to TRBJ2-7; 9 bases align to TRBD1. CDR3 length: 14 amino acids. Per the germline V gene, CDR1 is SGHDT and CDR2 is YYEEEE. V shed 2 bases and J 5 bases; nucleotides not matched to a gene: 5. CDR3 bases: TGTGCCAGCAGCTTTTGGACAGGGGTCCACGAGCAGTACTTC. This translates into CASSFWTGVHEQYF. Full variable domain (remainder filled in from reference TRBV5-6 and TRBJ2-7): DAGVTQSPTHLIKTRGQQVTLRCSPKSGHDTVSWYQQALGQGPQFIFQYYEEEERQRGNFPDRFSGHQFPNYSSELNVNALLLGDSALYLCASSFWTGVHEQYFGPGTRLTVT.

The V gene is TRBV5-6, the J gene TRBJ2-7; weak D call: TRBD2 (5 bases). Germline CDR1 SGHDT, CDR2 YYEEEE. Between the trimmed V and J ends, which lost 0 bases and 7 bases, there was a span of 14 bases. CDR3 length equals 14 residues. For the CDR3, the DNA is TGTGCCAGCAGCTTGGGCCCGGACTCTAATGAGCAGTACTTC. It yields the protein CASSLGPDSNEQYF.

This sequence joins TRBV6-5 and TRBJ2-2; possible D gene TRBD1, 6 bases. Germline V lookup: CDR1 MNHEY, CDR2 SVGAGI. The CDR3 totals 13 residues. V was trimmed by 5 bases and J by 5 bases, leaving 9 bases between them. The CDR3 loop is CASSAQGTGELFF. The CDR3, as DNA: TGTGCCAGCAGTGCACAGGGAACCGGGGAGCTGTTTTTT.

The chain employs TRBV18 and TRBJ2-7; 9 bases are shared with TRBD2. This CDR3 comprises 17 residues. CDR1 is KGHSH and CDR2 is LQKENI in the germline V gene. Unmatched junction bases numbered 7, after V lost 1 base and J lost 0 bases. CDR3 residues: CASSPRSSGTSSYEQYF. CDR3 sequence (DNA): TGTGCCAGCTCACCACGATCTAGCGGGACGAGCTCCTACGAGCAGTACTTC.

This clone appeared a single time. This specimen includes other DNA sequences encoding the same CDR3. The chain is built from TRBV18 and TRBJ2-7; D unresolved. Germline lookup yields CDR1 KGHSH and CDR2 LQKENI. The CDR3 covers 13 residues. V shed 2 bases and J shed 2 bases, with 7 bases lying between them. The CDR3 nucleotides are TGTGCCAGCTCACCATTCAGGACCTACGAGCAGTACTTC. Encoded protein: CASSPFRTYEQYF.

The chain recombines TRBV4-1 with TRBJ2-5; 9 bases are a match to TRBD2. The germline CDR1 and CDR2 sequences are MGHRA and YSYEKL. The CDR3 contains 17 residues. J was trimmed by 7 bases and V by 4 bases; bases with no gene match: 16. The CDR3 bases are TGCGCCAGCAGCCCCCTCTCCGGCGGGAGGGCCTCTGGGACCCAGTACTTC. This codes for CASSPLSGGRASGTQYF.

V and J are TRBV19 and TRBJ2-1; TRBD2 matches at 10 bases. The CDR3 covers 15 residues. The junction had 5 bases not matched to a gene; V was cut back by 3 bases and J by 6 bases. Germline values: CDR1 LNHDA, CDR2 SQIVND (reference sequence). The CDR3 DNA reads TGTGCCAGTAGTATTTGGACTAGCGGCCTCAATGAGCAGTTCTTC. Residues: CASSIWTSGLNEQFF.

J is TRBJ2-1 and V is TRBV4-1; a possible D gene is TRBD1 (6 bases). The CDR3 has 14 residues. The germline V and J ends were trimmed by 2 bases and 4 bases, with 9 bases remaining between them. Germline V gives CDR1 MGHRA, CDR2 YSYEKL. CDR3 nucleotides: TGCGCCAGCAGCCAACTTACAGGGTACAATGAGCAGTTCTTC. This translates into CASSQLTGYNEQFF.

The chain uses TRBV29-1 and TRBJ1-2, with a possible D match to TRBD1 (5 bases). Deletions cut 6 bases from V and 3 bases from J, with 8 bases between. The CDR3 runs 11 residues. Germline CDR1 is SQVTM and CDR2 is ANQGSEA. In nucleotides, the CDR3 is TGCAGCGTCACGGGGGACTATGGCTACACCTTC. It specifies CSVTGDYGYTF. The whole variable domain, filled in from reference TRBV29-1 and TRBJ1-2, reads SAVISQKPSRDICQRGTSLTIQCQVDSQVTMMFWYRQQPGQSLTLIATANQGSEATYESGFVIDKFPISRPNLTFSTLTVSNMSPEDSSIYLCSVTGDYGYTFGSGTRLTVV.

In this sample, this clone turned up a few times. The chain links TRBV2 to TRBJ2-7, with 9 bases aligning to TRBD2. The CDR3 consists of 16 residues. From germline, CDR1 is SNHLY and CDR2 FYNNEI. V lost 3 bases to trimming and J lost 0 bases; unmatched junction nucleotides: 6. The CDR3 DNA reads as TGTGCCAGCAGTGAGACTAGCGGACTGAGCTCCTACGAGCAGTACTTC. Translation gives CASSETSGLSSYEQYF.

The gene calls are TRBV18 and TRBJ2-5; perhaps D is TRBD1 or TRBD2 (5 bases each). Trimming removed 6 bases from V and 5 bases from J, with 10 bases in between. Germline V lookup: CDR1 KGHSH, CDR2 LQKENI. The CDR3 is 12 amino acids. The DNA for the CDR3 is TGTGCCAGCTCGACGGGGCAGGAGACCCAGTACTTC. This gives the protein CASSTGQETQYF.

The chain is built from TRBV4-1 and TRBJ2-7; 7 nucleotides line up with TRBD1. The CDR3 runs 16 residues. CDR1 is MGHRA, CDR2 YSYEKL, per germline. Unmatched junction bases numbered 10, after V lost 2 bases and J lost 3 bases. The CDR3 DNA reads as TGCGCCAGCAGCCAAACGATGGGACAGTCCAGCTACGAGCAGTACTTC. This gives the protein CASSQTMGQSSYEQYF.

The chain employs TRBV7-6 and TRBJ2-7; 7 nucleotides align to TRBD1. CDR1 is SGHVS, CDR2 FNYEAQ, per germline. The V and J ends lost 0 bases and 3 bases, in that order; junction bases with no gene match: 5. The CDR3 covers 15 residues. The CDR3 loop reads CASSLARQGSYEQYF. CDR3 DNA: TGTGCCAGCAGCTTAGCTAGACAGGGTAGCTACGAGCAGTACTTC.

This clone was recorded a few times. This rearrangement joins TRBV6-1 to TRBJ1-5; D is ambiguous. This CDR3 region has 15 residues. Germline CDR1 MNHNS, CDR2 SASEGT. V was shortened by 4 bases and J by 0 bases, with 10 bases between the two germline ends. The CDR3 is CASSARTDSNQPQHF. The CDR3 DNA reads TGTGCCAGCAGTGCACGGACGGATAGCAATCAGCCCCAGCATTTT.

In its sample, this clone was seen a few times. This chain's CDR3 is CASSADRVYTGELFF. The DNA of the CDR3 is TGTGCCAGCAGCGCTGACAGGGTGTACACCGGGGAGCTGTTTTTT. V gene TRBV11-2 combines with J gene TRBJ2-2, with 7 bases matching TRBD1. The V and J ends lost 5 bases and 3 bases, in that order; junction bases with no gene match: 6. Germline-derived CDR1 and CDR2 are SGHAT and FQNNGV. This CDR3 has 15 residues.

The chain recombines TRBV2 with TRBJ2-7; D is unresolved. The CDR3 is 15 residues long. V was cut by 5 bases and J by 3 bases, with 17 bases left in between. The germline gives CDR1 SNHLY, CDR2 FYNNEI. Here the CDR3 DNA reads TGTGCCAGCAGTTTGCCGCCGGATTCGGACTACGAGCAGTACTTC. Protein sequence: CASSLPPDSDYEQYF. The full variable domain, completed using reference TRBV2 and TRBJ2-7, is EPEVTQTPSHQVTQMGQEVILRCVPISNHLYFYWYRQILGQKVEFLVSFYNNEISEKSEIFDDQFSVERPDGSNFTLKIRSTKLEDSAMYFCASSLPPDSDYEQYFGPGTRLTVT.